These 22 T cell receptor beta chains came from one sample sequenced in a study of T-cell memory formation after mild COVID-19. TCRdb used MiXCR to reprocess the 5' RACE reads, holding one entry per CDR3 protein. This sample has around 390,000 distinct CDR3 sequences; more than 15% occur once, and the top ten carry around a fifth. Sequenced material: PBMCs or a T cell subset sorted from them (not recorded which). The source of these receptors is a man younger than 35 who had mild COVID-19 (a few samples of this study predate the infection). Cell type and time point are not known.

This clonotype was detected a few times. The rearrangement joins TRBV6-6 to TRBJ2-1, with TRBD2 identical over 9 bases. The CDR3 sequence is 18 residues long. Germline assignment: CDR1 MNHNY and CDR2 SVGAGI (reference sequence). Trimming removed 3 bases from V and 6 bases from J; junction bases left unmatched: 15. CDR3 residues: CASSYRSGGGAGFNEQFF. The CDR3 nucleotides are TGTGCCAGCAGTTATCGGTCGGGCGGGGGGGCTGGTTTCAATGAGCAGTTCTTC.

This clonotype was recorded at least ten times. The chain recombines TRBV5-1 with TRBJ2-7; maybe TRBD2 (5 bases). Germline V gene sequence: CDR1 SGHRS, CDR2 YFSETQ. This CDR3 region has 13 residues. Trimming cost V 5 bases and J 2 bases, with 11 bases left between them. The CDR3 bases are TGCGCCAGCAGTCCCGGGGTCGCCTACGAGCAGTACTTC. Its translation is CASSPGVAYEQYF.

This clonotype was recorded a few times. This chain links TRBV10-3 with TRBJ1-2; D remains unclear. This CDR3 region has 12 residues. Germline V gene sequence: CDR1 ENHRY, CDR2 SYGVKD. The V end was cut by 4 bases, the J end by 4 bases, with 7 bases between. The DNA of the CDR3 is TGTGCCATCAGTGGGGAGACCTATGGCTACACCTTC. Residues: CAISGETYGYTF.

The rearrangement links TRBV5-1 to TRBJ2-7; 10 nucleotides align to TRBD1. Germline V gene lookup returns CDR1 SGHRS and CDR2 YFSETQ. This CDR3 contains 13 residues. The V segment lost 2 bases and the J segment 6 bases; nucleotides outside the gene matches: 2. The CDR3: CASSFGTGVEQYF. In nucleotides, the CDR3 is TGCGCCAGCAGCTTCGGGACAGGGGTCGAGCAGTACTTC.

This clonotype occurred a few times. The rearrangement joins TRBV5-1 to TRBJ2-5; 12 positions match TRBD2. The CDR3 sequence is 17 residues long. Trimming cost V 0 bases and J 0 bases; bases outside gene matches: 3. Germline CDR1 and CDR2: SGHRS and YFSETQ. The DNA for the CDR3 is TGCGCCAGCAGCTTGGCTAGCGGGGGGGTCCACCAAGAGACCCAGTACTTC. Its translation is CASSLASGGVHQETQYF.

This chain uses TRBV7-2 with TRBJ1-4; unclear D gene. This CDR3 comprises 20 residues. V lost 2 bases and J lost 0, with 22 bases in between. Per the germline V gene, CDR1 is SGHTA and CDR2 is FQGNSA. Here the CDR3 DNA reads TGTGCCAGCAGCTTAATCCCCCGCAGGACCTATAGGGCAACTAATGAAAAACTGTTTTTT. Its protein product is CASSLIPRRTYRATNEKLFF.

The chain couples TRBV7-2 to TRBJ1-5; 8 bases agree with TRBD1. Losses at the gene ends were 3 bases for V and 6 bases for J; bases not matched to a gene: 1. There are 13 residues in the CDR3. Germline V CDR1 and CDR2: SGHTA, FQGNSA. The CDR3 bases are TGTGCCAGCAGCTTTACAGGGGGTCAGCCCCAGCATTTT. Translation: CASSFTGGQPQHF.

This clonotype was counted only a few times. The rearrangement joins TRBV4-3 to TRBJ1-1, with D perhaps TRBD1 (5 bases). The CDR3 runs 15 residues. V was clipped by 5 bases and J by 5 bases, with 18 bases between them. The germline V gene encodes CDR1 LGHNA and CDR2 YSLEER. CDR3 protein: CASSYRDGAETEAFF. The CDR3 region has the DNA TGCGCCAGCAGCTACCGGGACGGAGCCGAGACTGAAGCTTTCTTT.

This clonotype was found a few times. The chain combines TRBV4-3 with TRBJ2-2, with D perhaps matching TRBD2 (7 bases). The germline gives CDR1 LGHNA, CDR2 YSLEER. V lost 6 bases and J 6 bases, leaving 20 bases between the germline ends. The CDR3 loop spans 16 amino acids. The CDR3 spells CASRQLEGGVSGELFF. CDR3 in DNA: TGCGCCAGCAGACAACTAGAAGGGGGGGTCTCCGGGGAGCTGTTTTTT.

The chain joins TRBV20-1 to TRBJ1-5, with D perhaps matching TRBD1 (5 bases). CDR3 length: 14 amino acids. CDR1 and CDR2 (germline): DFQATT, SNEGSKA (reference sequence). V lost 0 bases and J lost 8, with 14 bases in between. DNA of the CDR3: TGCAGTGCTAGAGATATTCGGGGCGGGGAGCCCCAGCATTTT. This codes for CSARDIRGGEPQHF.

J is TRBJ1-1 and V is TRBV4-3; D not resolved. Trimming took 0 bases from V and 8 from J, leaving 13 bases between them. CDR3 length equals 14 residues. The germline V gene has CDR1 LGHNA and CDR2 YSLEER. In DNA form, the CDR3 reads TGCGCCAGCAGCCAAGAGGTATGGGCCATAGAAGCTTTCTTT. Residues: CASSQEVWAIEAFF.

The J gene is TRBJ1-5, the V gene TRBV6-8; 10 bases align to TRBD1. The CDR3 length is 14 residues. Trimming cost V 8 bases and J 4 bases; bases outside gene matches: 5. The germline CDR1 and CDR2 sequences are MNHGY and SAAAGT. The CDR3 DNA sequence: TGTGCCAGCCGGGGGACAGGGGAAAATCAGCCCCAGCATTTT. It is translated as CASRGTGENQPQHF.

The chain couples TRBV20-1 to TRBJ2-5, with 11 bases identical to TRBD2. From germline, CDR1 is DFQATT and CDR2 SNEGSKA (reference sequence). The CDR3 spans 14 residues. Germline trimming cut 0 bases from V and 4 bases from J; bases unmatched to any gene: 1. CDR3 amino acids: CSARDLAGGETQYF. The CDR3 DNA is TGCAGTGCTAGAGATCTAGCGGGGGGAGAGACCCAGTACTTC.

The chain links TRBV12-3 or TRBV12-4 to TRBJ1-2; D is possibly TRBD1 (5 bases). This CDR3 contains 13 residues. V was trimmed by 1 base and J by 6 bases, leaving 9 bases between them. Here the CDR3 reads CASSLGRVNGYTF. The CDR3 nucleotides read TGTGCCAGCAGTTTAGGCAGGGTGAATGGCTACACCTTC.

This chain links TRBV6-6 with TRBJ2-2; D could derive from TRBD1 or TRBD2 (5 bases each). The CDR3 is made up of 14 amino acids. V lost 5 bases and J 3 bases, leaving 10 bases between the germline ends. Germline CDR1 MNHNY, CDR2 SVGAGI (reference sequence). CDR3 nucleotides: TGTGCCAGCAGTCCAGAGGGGTACACCGGGGAGCTGTTTTTT. Translation gives CASSPEGYTGELFF.

This chain joins TRBV4-2 and TRBJ2-5; tentative D call: TRBD2 (5 bases). V lost 3 bases and J lost 5, with 10 bases in between. Germline loops: CDR1 LGHNA, CDR2 YNFKEQ. CDR3 length equals 13 residues. CDR3 sequence (DNA): TGTGCCAGCAGCCAGGGGAGCTGGGAGACCCAGTACTTC. Translating it yields CASSQGSWETQYF.

This clonotype was seen a handful of times. The chain couples TRBV5-1 to TRBJ2-5; TRBD2 aligns across 8 bases. The V segment lost 5 bases and the J segment 5 bases; nucleotides outside the gene matches: 14. Germline assignment: CDR1 SGHRS and CDR2 YFSETQ. The CDR3 length is 16 residues. CDR3 DNA: TGCGCCAGCAGTTCCCTTGCGGGGGGTAGTACGGAGACCCAGTACTTC. Protein: CASSSLAGGSTETQYF.

This clonotype occurred a few times. The rearrangement joins TRBV5-1 to TRBJ2-5, with D possibly called TRBD1 or TRBD2 (5 bases each). The CDR3 covers 15 residues. Germline V CDR1 and CDR2: SGHRS, YFSETQ. Trimming took off 1 base at V and 5 bases at J, with 15 bases between the two ends. The CDR3 region is CASSLPGSMGETQYF. The CDR3 DNA reads as TGCGCCAGCAGCTTGCCAGGGAGTATGGGGGAGACCCAGTACTTC.

This clonotype was seen only a few times. The genes are TRBV29-1 and TRBJ2-5; D is ambiguous. The CDR3 runs 12 residues. Germline CDR1 is SQVTM and CDR2 is ANQGSEA. The V end was cut by 3 bases, the J end by 1 base, with 6 bases between. CDR3 in amino acids: CSVDGFQETQYF. The CDR3 nucleotides read TGCAGCGTTGACGGTTTCCAAGAGACCCAGTACTTC.

The V gene is TRBV14, the J gene TRBJ2-7; 9 positions agree with TRBD2. CDR3 length: 16 residues. Losses at the gene ends were 4 bases for V and 3 bases for J; bases not matched to a gene: 10. Germline values: CDR1 SGHDN, CDR2 FVKESK. CDR3 sequence: CASSRGGTSTLYEQYF. CDR3 sequence (DNA): TGTGCCAGCAGCCGCGGAGGGACTAGCACGCTCTACGAGCAGTACTTC. Full variable domain (remainder filled in from reference TRBV14 and TRBJ2-7): EAGVTQFPSHSVIEKGQTVTLRCDPISGHDNLYWYRRVMGKEIKFLLHFVKESKQDESGMPNNRFLAERTGGTYSTLKVQPAELEDSGVYFCASSRGGTSTLYEQYFGPGTRLTVT.

V and J are TRBV20-1 and TRBJ2-3, with TRBD1 identical over 9 bases. V lost 3 bases, J lost 3 bases, and 10 bases stayed unmatched. Germline assignment: CDR1 DFQATT and CDR2 SNEGSKA (reference sequence). The CDR3 loop spans 16 amino acids. The CDR3 is CSASRPTGGRTDTQYF. In DNA, the CDR3 is TGCAGTGCTAGCAGACCGACAGGGGGAAGGACAGATACGCAGTATTTT.

The V gene is TRBV3-1, the J gene TRBJ2-7, with 9 bases that match TRBD1. The junction had 3 bases not matched to a gene; V was cut back by 4 bases and J by 5 bases. Germline lookup yields CDR1 LGHDT and CDR2 YNNKEL (reference sequence). CDR3 length: 13 residues. CDR3 sequence: CASSPDRGNEQYV. The DNA of the CDR3 is TGTGCCAGCAGCCCGGACAGGGGCAACGAGCAGTACGTC.